This T cell receptor beta chain stems from a study of blood T cell dynamics during melanoma immunotherapy. Study-wide context: Metastatic melanoma patients received first-line pembrolizumab or nivolumab plus ipilimumab.

A fixed DNA input of about 350 ng was used per bulk PBMC sample. Only in-frame clones appear in the TCRdb table, and some are missing; sequencing was by immunoSEQ multiplex PCR. The table has 9,000 to 13,000 clones, 88% seen once. Study-wide results and limits: It remained unknown if the driving T cell clones were melanoma-specific.

Regarding time point: pre-treatment baseline. Prior systemic cancer therapy, immunosuppressant use and other active malignancies excluded patients. Germline lookup yields CDR1 SGHRS and CDR2 YFSETQ. The CDR3 length is 17 residues. V lost 3 bases and J lost 2; bases outside the gene matches: 13. This clone was detected once. The target antigen is unknown. The chain uses TRBV5-1 and TRBJ1-1; TRBD1 matches 7 bases. The sample here was blood, taken from a patient treated with checkpoint blockade. This TCR derives from a human donor with melanoma. CDR3 sequence: CASSSPQGSRVNTEAFF. The CDR3 DNA reads as TGCGCCAGCAGCTCTCCACAGGGGTCGAGGGTAAACACTGAAGCTTTCTTT.